The rows below give T cell receptor beta chains drawn from one sample of a study of blood T cell repertoires in COVID-19. Using immunoSEQ multiplex PCR, the repertoire was profiled, and TCRdb retains in-frame clones only, with some absent. Of around 390,000 clones listed, more than 75% were seen once; the top ten hold roughly a tenth. Sequences were obtained from PBMCs or T cells enriched from blood (not recorded which). The receptors derive from a woman in her forties or fifties who had recovered from COVID-19. The CDR3 runs from the conserved cysteine through the conserved F or W. D genes are given only for firm matches. Only part of the rows carry a size: once, few, many, or a class if the clone is expanded.

clone size	D gene	V gene	J gene	CDR3 protein	CDR3 DNA
-	TRBD1	TRBV30	TRBJ2-1	CAWSVGQGYNEQFF	TGTGCCTGGAGTGTAGGACAGGGCTACAATGAGCAGTTCTTC
-	TRBD2	TRBV5-1	TRBJ2-1	CASSPKGTSGGAQFF	TGCGCCAGCAGCCCCAAGGGGACTAGCGGGGGCGCGCAGTTCTTC
-	TRBD2	TRBV4-3	TRBJ2-1	CASSQERLAGGDNEQFF	TGCGCCAGCAGCCAAGAAAGGCTAGCGGGGGGAGACAATGAGCAGTTCTTC
once	-	TRBV5-6	TRBJ1-4	CASSLQGFGEKLFF	TGTGCCAGCAGCCTCCAGGGATTTGGGGAAAAACTGTTTTTT
-	-	TRBV4-1	TRBJ1-2	CASSQEQGLPPSGYTF	TGCGCCAGCAGCCAAGAACAAGGACTGCCCCCATCTGGCTACACCTTC
once	TRBD2	TRBV4-1	TRBJ2-3	CASSQDDTSGGANTQYF	TGCGCCAGCAGCCAAGACGACACTAGCGGGGGGGCAAATACGCAGTATTTT
-	-	TRBV6-1	TRBJ2-5	CASSEALGGLPYQETQYF	TGTGCCAGCAGTGAAGCGCTTGGCGGTTTACCGTACCAAGAGACCCAGTACTTC
-	TRBD1	TRBV27	TRBJ1-5	CASSQGTGGNQPQHF	TGTGCCAGCAGCCAGGGGACAGGGGGGAATCAGCCCCAGCATTTT
few	-	TRBV3-1/TRBV3-2	TRBJ2-7	CASSLQTKLQGYEQYF	TGTGCCAGCAGTCTACAAACTAAACTACAGGGCTACGAGCAGTACTTC
-	-	TRBV19	TRBJ1-2	CASSTFGEYGYTF	TGTGCCAGTAGTACCTTCGGGGAGTATGGCTACACCTTC
-	TRBD1	TRBV5-1	TRBJ1-1	CASSSAGTGDTEAFF	TGCGCCAGCAGCTCCGCCGGGACAGGGGACACTGAAGCTTTCTTT
-	-	TRBV9	TRBJ1-2	CASRTPGSGEGYTF	TGTGCCAGCAGAACCCCCGGGAGCGGAGAAGGCTACACCTTC
-	TRBD1	TRBV5-1	TRBJ1-2	CASSLAYRTGWENNYGYTF	TGCGCCAGCAGCTTGGCCTATCGGACAGGGTGGGAAAATAACTATGGCTACACCTTC
-	TRBD1	TRBV6-5	TRBJ2-7	CASGTKTGASYEQYF	TGTGCCAGCGGTACCAAGACAGGGGCTTCCTACGAGCAGTACTTC
-	TRBD1	TRBV9	TRBJ1-2	CASSVGQGGLGYGYTF	TGTGCCAGCAGCGTAGGACAGGGCGGTCTGGGCTATGGCTACACCTTC
-	-	TRBV3-1/TRBV3-2	TRBJ2-1	CASSQTYTVSSYNEQFF	TGTGCCAGCAGCCAAACTTATACAGTGAGCTCCTACAATGAGCAGTTCTTC
-	-	TRBV6-2/TRBV6-3	TRBJ2-2	CASSYPPRGTGELFF	TGTGCCAGCAGTTACCCCCCCCGGGGCACCGGGGAGCTGTTTTTT
-	-	TRBV19	TRBJ2-3	CASRGAGTDTQYF	TGTGCCAGTAGAGGGGCGGGCACAGATACGCAGTATTTT
once	TRBD1	TRBV27	TRBJ2-5	CASSSPGTGFGTQYF	TGTGCCAGCAGTTCCCCAGGGACAGGTTTTGGGACCCAGTACTTC
-	TRBD1	TRBV19	TRBJ1-2	CASSFPSGTENYGYTF	TGTGCCAGTAGTTTTCCCTCCGGGACAGAGAACTATGGCTACACCTTC
-	-	TRBV28	TRBJ1-2	CASRGGQAIYGYTF	TGTGCCAGCAGGGGCGGACAAGCCATTTATGGCTACACCTTC
-	-	TRBV5-4	TRBJ2-1	CASSLEGGVSYNEQFF	TGTGCCAGCAGCTTGGAAGGAGGAGTTTCCTACAATGAGCAGTTCTTC
-	-	TRBV19	TRBJ2-7	CASSPRNSSYEQYF	TGTGCCAGTAGTCCCCGAAATAGCTCCTACGAGCAGTACTTC
-	TRBD1	TRBV7-2	TRBJ1-2	CASSLRTGQGDGYTF	TGTGCCAGCAGCTTAAGGACAGGACAGGGCGATGGCTACACCTTC
-	-	TRBV7-6	TRBJ1-1	CASSPEGSTEAFF	TGTGCCAGCAGCCCAGAGGGTAGCACTGAAGCTTTCTTT
-	TRBD1	TRBV3-1/TRBV3-2	TRBJ1-5	CASSHKTGKGQPQHF	TGTGCCAGCAGCCACAAGACAGGGAAGGGTCAGCCCCAGCATTTT
-	-	TRBV28	TRBJ1-5	CASATGGNNQPQHF	TGTGCCAGCGCCACGGGGGGCAACAATCAGCCCCAGCATTTT
-	-	TRBV28	TRBJ2-1	CASSSYRPGMRLGEQFF	TGTGCCAGCAGTTCATACCGTCCGGGAATGAGGTTGGGTGAGCAGTTCTTC
-	TRBD1	TRBV19	TRBJ2-6	CASSLGQGSSGANVLTF	TGTGCCAGTAGCCTGGGACAGGGGAGCTCTGGGGCCAACGTCCTGACTTTC
-	-	TRBV5-1	TRBJ2-7	CASSSDPGALYEQYF	TGCGCCAGCAGCTCCGACCCTGGAGCCTTATACGAGCAGTACTTC
-	TRBD1	TRBV10-3	TRBJ2-2	CAIRPGTGSGELFF	TGTGCCATCAGACCCGGGACAGGGTCCGGGGAGCTGTTTTTT
-	TRBD1	TRBV2	TRBJ1-2	CASRTQGIGGYTF	TGTGCCAGCAGGACACAGGGGATTGGTGGCTACACCTTC
-	-	TRBV7-8	TRBJ1-3	CASSLGLGRTGNTIYF	TGTGCCAGCAGCTTAGGATTGGGCAGGACTGGAAACACCATATATTTT
-	TRBD2	TRBV4-2	TRBJ2-3	CASSQDTVAGALSDTQYF	TGTGCCAGCAGCCAAGATACGGTAGCGGGGGCCCTATCCGATACGCAGTATTTT
-	TRBD1	TRBV4-3	TRBJ1-1	CASSQPGTANTEAFF	TGCGCCAGCAGCCAACCCGGGACAGCGAACACTGAAGCTTTCTTT
few	-	TRBV27	TRBJ1-3	CASSPTGPGNTIYF	TGTGCCAGCAGTCCCACAGGGCCTGGAAACACCATATATTTT
-	-	TRBV5-4	TRBJ2-7	CASSLTGQISYEQYF	TGTGCCAGCAGCTTGACCGGACAGATATCCTACGAGCAGTACTTC
-	-	TRBV4-3	TRBJ2-2	CASSRAGTGTGELFF	TGCGCCAGCAGCCGGGCGGGGACGGGGACCGGGGAGCTGTTTTTT
-	-	TRBV15	TRBJ1-5	CATSRTRNQPQHF	TGTGCCACCAGCAGGACGAGGAATCAGCCCCAGCATTTT
-	-	TRBV27	TRBJ2-7	CASSLRTIAYF	TGTGCCAGCAGTTTACGGACTATTGCGTACTTC